A single sample gave rise to the 11 T cell receptor beta chains below, sequenced in a study of response to subunit inactivated influenza vaccine. MiXCR, run by TCRdb on the RT-PCR reads, gives a single entry per CDR3 protein. This repertoire shows more than 400,000 distinct CDR3 sequences, 7.2% found once; its top ten account for over 10%. The material sequenced was PBMCs from blood, taken around 25 months after vaccination. The receptors were sampled from a man between 50 and 70 years old who received an inactivated influenza vaccine.

This rearrangement joins TRBV6-4 to TRBJ1-5, with D unresolved. Trimming pared 3 bases from V and 0 bases from J, leaving 9 bases between. The CDR3 covers 15 residues. Looked up from germline, CDR1 is MRHNA and CDR2 is SNTAGT. CDR3 bases: TGTGCCAGCAGTGAATCCAGAAATAGCAATCAGCCCCAGCATTTT. Translated, it gives CASSESRNSNQPQHF.

In this sample, this clonotype turned up many times. The V gene is TRBV20-1, the J gene TRBJ2-1; 8 bases are a match to TRBD2. V gave up 0 bases and J gave up 3 bases; unmatched junction bases: 4. The CDR3 length is 15 residues. Germline CDR1 DFQATT, CDR2 SNEGSKA (reference sequence). The CDR3 DNA reads as TGCAGTGCTAGAGACGCCGGGACTAGCTACAATGAGCAGTTCTTC. Its protein product is CSARDAGTSYNEQFF.

The chain combines TRBV4-3 with TRBJ2-3, with D possibly being TRBD1 or TRBD2 (6 bases each). Between the trimmed V and J ends, which lost 1 base and 6 bases, there was a span of 14 bases. CDR1 and CDR2 from the germline V gene are LGHNA and YSLEER. CDR3 length equals 15 residues. The CDR3 DNA reads TGCGCCAGCAGCCAAGGGGAAGGGGGGACCGATACGCAGTATTTT. Encoded protein: CASSQGEGGTDTQYF.

This clonotype was counted ten times or more. This chain's CDR3 is CASRHRTGGETQYF. In nucleotides, the CDR3 is TGTGCCAGCAGACACCGGACAGGGGGAGAGACCCAGTACTTC. The J gene is TRBJ2-5, the V gene TRBV12-3 or TRBV12-4; 10 bases match TRBD1. The CDR3 contains 14 residues. V lost 6 bases, J lost 4 bases, and 5 bases stayed unmatched.

This chain links TRBV5-5 with TRBJ1-5, with 7 bases identical to TRBD1. CDR3 length: 18 residues. Germline values: CDR1 SGHKS, CDR2 YYEKEE (reference sequence). After removal of 4 bases from V and 0 bases from J, the junction contained 13 bases not matched to a gene. DNA for the CDR3: TGTGCCAGCAGCCCTTTAGGGGGCTTGAAGAATAGCAATCAGCCCCAGCATTTT. Translating gives CASSPLGGLKNSNQPQHF.

This clonotype occurred a few times. V is TRBV20-1 and J is TRBJ1-1; no reliable D call. This CDR3 is built from 13 residues. With 0 bases removed from V and 7 bases from J, the gap between germline ends came to 12 bases. Per the germline V gene, CDR1 is DFQATT and CDR2 is SNEGSKA (reference sequence). The CDR3 spells CSAREGRISEAFF. Written as DNA, the CDR3 is TGCAGTGCTAGAGAGGGGAGGATTAGTGAAGCTTTCTTT.

This clonotype showed up just a few times. The chain has TRBV5-1 and TRBJ1-2; TRBD1 agrees at 8 bases. CDR1 SGHRS and CDR2 YFSETQ come from the germline V gene. The trim removed 4 bases at V and 6 bases at J, leaving 5 bases unmatched. This CDR3 has 13 amino acids. For the CDR3, the DNA is TGCGCCAGCAGCCCCGGACAGGGTCATGGCTACACCTTC. It specifies CASSPGQGHGYTF.

This clonotype has a count of ten or more. This chain connects TRBV5-1 to TRBJ1-2; maybe TRBD1 (5 bases). The CDR3 spans 14 residues. V dropped 0 bases and J dropped 8 bases, with 14 bases sitting between them. The germline gives CDR1 SGHRS, CDR2 YFSETQ. The CDR3 here is CASSLAATGRGYTF. The CDR3 nucleotides read TGCGCCAGCAGCTTGGCGGCTACAGGACGGGGCTACACCTTC.

This clonotype was observed a few times. For the CDR3, the DNA is TGTGCCAGCAGCTTAGGGACAGTTGGAAACACCATATATTTT. Translation gives CASSLGTVGNTIYF. The chain employs TRBV7-9 and TRBJ1-3, with D maybe TRBD1 (6 bases). CDR1 SEHNR and CDR2 FQNEAQ come from the germline V gene (reference sequence). The CDR3 has 14 residues. V was cut by 1 base and J by 3 bases, with 7 bases left in between.

The chain links TRBV7-2 to TRBJ2-2, with TRBD1 identical over 9 bases. Germline V gene sequence: CDR1 SGHTA, CDR2 FQGNSA. The CDR3 sequence is 15 residues long. V lost 7 bases and J lost 5; bases outside the gene matches: 8. CDR3 DNA: TGTGCCAGCACCGTTCAGACAGGGGGGACCGGGGAGCTGTTTTTT. Its translation: CASTVQTGGTGELFF.

A word on this clonotype: This may stem from a read error, because a much larger clone lies one nucleotide away. The gene calls are TRBV6-2 or TRBV6-3 and TRBJ2-1, with 7 bases identical to TRBD2. J was trimmed by 0 bases and V by 4 bases; bases with no gene match: 6. Germline CDR1 MNHEY, CDR2 SVGEGT. The CDR3 runs to 16 residues. The CDR3: CASSLGLVCSYNEQFF. The CDR3 bases are TGTGCCAGCAGTTTAGGACTAGTTTGCTCCTACAATGAGCAGTTCTTC.